This T cell receptor (beta chain) originates from a study of siplizumab effects on memory and regulatory T cells. Findings of the study overall: No assignable naive or memory phenotype existed for roughly 80-97% of proliferating CD4+ or CD8+ clones. Treatment with siplizumab left mappable alloreactive CD4+ clones averaging approximately 69% Treg-derived, compared with 26.9% in controls. A minor share of alloreactive clones matched unstimulated subsets.

The CDR3 has 14 residues. Per germline, CDR1 ENHRY and CDR2 SYGVKD. V lost 3 bases, J lost 1 base, and 2 bases stayed unmatched. Measured with immunoSEQ multiplex PCR; TCRdb has only the in-frame clones, and not every one. The table lists fewer than 3,500 clones, roughly two thirds of them singletons. This clone turned up a few times. Its antigen is not known. Sequenced material: TEMRA CD8+ T cells sorted from blood. Subset noted: unstimulated CD8+ CD45RA+ effector memory T cells. The V call is TRBV10-3, the J call TRBJ2-7; TRBD1 matches at 8 bases. This clonotype was obtained from a human donor in good health. The DNA of the CDR3 is TGTGCCATCAGTGACGACAGGGGTTCCTACGAGCAGTACTTC. Protein product: CAISDDRGSYEQYF.